This T cell receptor (beta chain) came from a study of blood T cells in healthy people across ages. Study-wide results and caveats: Higher diversity and more naive CD4+ cells were features of long-lived donors, compared to aged donors. Estimates drawn from one million T cells were deemed to understate diversity. Strong correlation existed between TCR beta diversity and naive T cell percentage.

CDR1 is SEHNR, CDR2 FQNEAQ, per germline (reference sequence). The CDR3 extends over 12 amino acids. PCR was performed a second time for about 6 to 12 cycles using a sample-barcoded 5' primer and a J-beta primer mix. TCRdb re-derived calls from the 5' RACE reads in MiXCR, one entry per CDR3 protein. The sample has just under 750,000 distinct CDR3 sequences, 22% seen once. In its sample, this clonotype was seen a few times. The target antigen is unknown. The source material was blood. J is TRBJ2-5 and V is TRBV7-9; 7 bases are shared with TRBD2. The DNA end lines up better with TRBJ2-1; the J call may be wrong. The origin of this receptor is a man between 65 and 79 years old in good health. CDR3 nucleotide sequence: TGTGCCAGCATTCTGGGGGGGAATGAGCAGTTCTTC. Protein: CASILGGNEQFF.